Sequencing of this T cell receptor (beta chain) was carried out in a study of blood T cell repertoires in COVID-19. Study context: Acute and convalescent COVID-19 specimens originated in the United States, Italy and Spain. T cells, B-cell-depleted T cells, or PBMCs supplied cDNA or gDNA.

Methods used by the authors: Amplification of reference gene primers was used by the study to estimate nucleated cell counts. Method: immunoSEQ multiplex PCR; TCRdb's copy keeps in-frame clones and lacks some. The V and J calls and clone size were taken over from that table, and D and trimming were inferred from the DNA. The sample shows 200,000 to 300,000 clones, just under 85% of them seen only once. The ends lost 0 bases at V and 3 bases at J; junction bases unmatched: 4. This CDR3 contains 18 residues. Germline CDR1 reads SGHRS; CDR2 reads YFSETQ. This clonotype was obtained from a woman of 80 years or more with acute or convalescent COVID-19. Specimen: peripheral blood. The V call is TRBV5-1, the J call TRBJ2-1, with 15 bases identical to TRBD2. CDR3 in amino acids: CASSLGTSGGANYNEQFF. Here the CDR3 DNA reads TGCGCCAGCAGCTTGGGGACTAGCGGGGGGGCCAACTACAATGAGCAGTTCTTC.